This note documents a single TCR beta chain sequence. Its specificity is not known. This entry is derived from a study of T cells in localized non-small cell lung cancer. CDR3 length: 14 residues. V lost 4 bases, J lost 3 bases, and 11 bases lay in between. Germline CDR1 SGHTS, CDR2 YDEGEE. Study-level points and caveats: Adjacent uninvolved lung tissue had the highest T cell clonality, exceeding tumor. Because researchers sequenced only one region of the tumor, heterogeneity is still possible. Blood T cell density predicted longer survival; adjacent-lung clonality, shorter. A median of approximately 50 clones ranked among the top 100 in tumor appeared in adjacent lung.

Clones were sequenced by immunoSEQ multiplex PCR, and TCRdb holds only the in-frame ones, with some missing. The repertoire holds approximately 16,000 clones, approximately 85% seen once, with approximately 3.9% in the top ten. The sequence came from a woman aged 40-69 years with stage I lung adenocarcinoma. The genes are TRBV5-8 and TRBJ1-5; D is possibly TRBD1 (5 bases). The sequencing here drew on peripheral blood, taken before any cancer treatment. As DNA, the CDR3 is TGTGCCAGCAGCCCCAGACAGTTCAATCAGCCCCAGCATTTT. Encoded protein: CASSPRQFNQPQHF.